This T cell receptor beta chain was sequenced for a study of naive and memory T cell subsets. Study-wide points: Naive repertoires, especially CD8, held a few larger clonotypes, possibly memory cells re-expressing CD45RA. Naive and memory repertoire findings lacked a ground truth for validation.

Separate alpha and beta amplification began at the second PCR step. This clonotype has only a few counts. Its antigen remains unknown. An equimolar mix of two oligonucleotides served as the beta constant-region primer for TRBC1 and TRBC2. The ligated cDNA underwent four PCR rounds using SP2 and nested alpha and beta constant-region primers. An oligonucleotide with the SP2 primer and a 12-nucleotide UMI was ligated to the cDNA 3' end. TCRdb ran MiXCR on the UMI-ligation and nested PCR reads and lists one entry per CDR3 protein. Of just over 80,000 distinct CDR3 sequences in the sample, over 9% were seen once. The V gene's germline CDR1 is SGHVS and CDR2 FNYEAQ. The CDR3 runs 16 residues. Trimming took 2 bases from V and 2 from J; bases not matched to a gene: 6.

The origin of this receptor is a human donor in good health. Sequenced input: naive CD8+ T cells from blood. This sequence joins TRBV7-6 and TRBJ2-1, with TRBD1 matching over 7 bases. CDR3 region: CASSLKWQGAYNEQFF. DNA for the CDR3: TGTGCCAGCAGCTTAAAATGGCAGGGGGCCTACAATGAGCAGTTCTTC. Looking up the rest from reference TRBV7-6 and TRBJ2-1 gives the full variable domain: GAGVSQSPRYKVTKRGQDVALRCDPISGHVSLYWYRQALGQGPEFLTYFNYEAQQDKSGLPNDRFSAERPEGSISTLTIQRTEQRDSAMYRCASSLKWQGAYNEQFFGPGTRLTVL.